These 29 T cell receptor beta chains were all obtained from the same sample, sequenced in a study of regulatory T cells in long-lasting Graves disease. Time point noted: newly diagnosed GD, antithyroid drugs for less than 3 months. The TCR library used RNA extracted from PBMCs. HTBI primers from iRepertoire and Arm-PCR of CDR3 regions yielded the TCR beta libraries. TCRdb used MiXCR to reprocess the multiplex PCR reads, holding one entry per CDR3 protein. The data hold roughly 350,000 distinct CDR3 sequences, with around 15% observed a single time. These data also formed part of another study, on T cells in Graves' hyperthyroidism and ophthalmopathy.

This material consisted of peripheral blood mononuclear cells (PBMCs), taken at new diagnosis, from a patient treated with antithyroid drugs. Source of these receptors: a man aged 35-49 years with Graves disease.

There are many counts of this clonotype. The chain recombines TRBV6-4 with TRBJ2-1; D is unresolved. Trimming cost V 2 bases and J 2 bases, with 4 bases left between them. The CDR3 length is 13 residues. Per the germline V gene, CDR1 is MRHNA and CDR2 is SNTAGT. The CDR3 DNA is TGTGCCAGCAGTGACGAGACCTACAATGAGCAGTTCTTC. This sequence encodes CASSDETYNEQFF.

This clonotype has ten or more counts. The chain uses TRBV7-2 and TRBJ2-7; D is unclear. This CDR3 has 18 residues. The germline gives CDR1 SGHTA, CDR2 FQGNSA. V lost 5 bases to trimming and J lost 1 base, with 24 bases between them. The DNA of the CDR3 is TGTGCCAGCAGCCCCCGCGGCAGCTCACTATATGGATCCTACGAGCAGTACTTC. Translation gives CASSPRGSSLYGSYEQYF.

The sample holds a few counts of this clonotype. The chain has TRBV20-1 and TRBJ2-3; no clear D gene. Germline loops: CDR1 DFQATT, CDR2 SNEGSKA (reference sequence). The CDR3 consists of 15 residues. V was trimmed by 6 bases and J by 1 base, leaving 17 bases between them. This CDR3 is CSAQARHYGTDTQYF. The CDR3 nucleotides read TGCAGTGCCCAGGCGCGGCACTATGGCACAGATACGCAGTATTTT.

This clonotype showed up just a few times. The V and J genes are TRBV7-3 and TRBJ2-2, with 11 bases identical to TRBD2. This CDR3 region has 16 residues. The germline V gene has CDR1 SGHTA and CDR2 FQGTGA. J gave up 8 bases and V 6 bases, and 11 bases lay outside the gene matches. Written as DNA, the CDR3 is TGTGCCAGCAGGGGTCCCGGGACTAGCGGAGAGGGGGAGCTGTTTTTT. Translated, it gives CASRGPGTSGEGELFF.

This clonotype was counted at least ten times. This sequence joins TRBV27 and TRBJ2-7; 7 positions agree with TRBD1. V was clipped by 5 bases and J by 4 bases; unmatched bases: 17. The CDR3 loop spans 17 amino acids. Germline V CDR1 and CDR2: MNHEY, SMNVEV (reference sequence). The CDR3 is CASSPTRGGRRFYEQYF. CDR3 DNA: TGTGCCAGCAGTCCTACCCGAGGGGGCAGGAGATTTTACGAGCAGTACTTC.

This clonotype was found a few times. The chain employs TRBV5-1 and TRBJ2-1, with D perhaps TRBD1 (6 bases). The J call is in doubt because the DNA end fits TRBJ2-5 better. The CDR3 has 15 amino acids. Germline CDR1 SGHRS, CDR2 YFSETQ. The CDR3 protein is CASSLEGRGHETQYF. The DNA of the CDR3 is TGCGCCAGCAGCTTGGAAGGCAGGGGCCATGAGACCCAGTACTTC.

This clonotype occurred many times. The rearrangement links TRBV6-1 to TRBJ1-2; D is perhaps TRBD1 (5 bases). The length of the CDR3 is 15 residues. The germline CDR1 and CDR2 sequences are MNHNS and SASEGT. V lost 0 bases and J 4 bases, leaving 12 bases between the germline ends. The CDR3, as DNA: TGTGCCAGCAGTGAAGCAGGGACCGTTGGCTATGGCTACACCTTC. It yields the protein CASSEAGTVGYGYTF.

The V gene is TRBV10-3, the J gene TRBJ2-5; no clear D. Germline loops: CDR1 ENHRY, CDR2 SYGVKD. V was shortened by 8 bases and J by 0 bases, with 10 bases between the two germline ends. The CDR3 is 13 amino acids. The CDR3 loop is CAISRAYQETQYF. Here the CDR3 DNA reads TGTGCCATCTCAAGGGCCTACCAAGAGACCCAGTACTTC.

This clonotype turned up a few times. The J gene is TRBJ2-7, the V gene TRBV20-1, with D unresolved. The V end was cut by 3 bases, the J end by 0 bases, with 9 bases between. This CDR3 is 13 amino acids long. The germline V gene encodes CDR1 DFQATT and CDR2 SNEGSKA (reference sequence). The CDR3 DNA reads TGCAGTGCTAGTTATGGACCCTCCTACGAGCAGTACTTC. Its protein product is CSASYGPSYEQYF.

This clonotype came up many times. The chain links TRBV6-2 or TRBV6-3 to TRBJ2-7; 8 nucleotides line up with TRBD2. Germline V CDR1 and CDR2: MNHEY, SVGEGT. Unmatched junction bases numbered 3, after V lost 2 bases and J lost 0 bases. CDR3 length equals 15 residues. CDR3 protein: CASSYGGGHSYEQYF. The CDR3 bases are TGTGCCAGCAGTTACGGCGGGGGGCACTCCTACGAGCAGTACTTC.

In its sample, this clonotype was seen many times. V usage is TRBV3-1 and J usage is TRBJ1-5; D is unclear. There are 15 residues in the CDR3. Per the germline V gene, CDR1 is LGHDT and CDR2 is YNNKEL (reference sequence). Trimming removed 0 bases from V and 0 bases from J, with 6 bases in between. As DNA, the CDR3 is TGTGCCAGCAGCCAAGACAGAGGTAGCAATCAGCCCCAGCATTTT. As protein: CASSQDRGSNQPQHF.

This clonotype was counted between two and nine times. This sequence joins TRBV5-1 and TRBJ1-1; 8 nucleotides match TRBD1. Unmatched junction bases numbered 5, after V lost 4 bases and J lost 0 bases. There are 15 residues in the CDR3. CDR1 and CDR2 (germline): SGHRS, YFSETQ. In DNA, the CDR3 is TGCGCCAGCAGCCGACAGGGGTCCCTGAACACTGAAGCTTTCTTT. It is translated as CASSRQGSLNTEAFF.

Many counts were recorded for this clonotype. J is TRBJ1-2 and V is TRBV29-1; D ambiguous. Trimming removed 2 bases at V and 0 bases at J, with 7 bases between. Germline CDR1 reads SQVTM; CDR2 reads ANQGSEA. This CDR3 is 13 amino acids long. The DNA for the CDR3 is TGCAGCGTTGAATGGCAGGCTAACTATGGCTACACCTTC. It encodes CSVEWQANYGYTF.

This clonotype was seen only a few times. The rearrangement uses TRBV20-1 and TRBJ2-3; the match to TRBD2 covers 11 bases. The CDR3 is made up of 15 amino acids. The V segment lost 5 bases and the J segment 5 bases; nucleotides outside the gene matches: 9. Germline CDR1 is DFQATT and CDR2 is SNEGSKA (reference sequence). The CDR3: CSASDSGGAGDTQYF. For the CDR3, the DNA is TGCAGTGCTTCGGATAGCGGGGGGGCCGGAGATACGCAGTATTTT.

The chain uses TRBV20-1 and TRBJ2-3, with unresolved D. CDR3 size: 13 residues. CDR1 DFQATT and CDR2 SNEGSKA come from the germline V gene (reference sequence). V gave up 0 bases and J gave up 2 bases, with 6 bases separating them. CDR3 loop: CSARDGSTDTQYF. In DNA form, the CDR3 reads TGCAGTGCTAGAGACGGGTCCACAGATACGCAGTATTTT.

With regard to this clonotype: A much larger clone lies a single base off, so this may be a read error. The chain employs TRBV6-5 and TRBJ1-1; the D is unclear. The germline V gene has CDR1 MNHEY and CDR2 SVGAGI. There are 15 residues in the CDR3. The V gene lost 0 bases and the J gene lost 7 bases, with 15 bases spanning the gap. For the CDR3, the DNA is TGTGCCAGCAGTTACTCGAGAAGGGATTACGGTGAAGCTTTCTTT. This sequence encodes CASSYSRRDYGEAFF.

The chain joins TRBV28 to TRBJ2-2; no definite D call. V shed 6 bases and J shed 5 bases, with 16 bases lying between them. Germline CDR1 MDHEN, CDR2 SYDVKM. The CDR3 runs to 15 residues. CDR3 protein: CASSPPSSSTGELFF. The CDR3 DNA is TGTGCCAGCAGCCCCCCCAGTAGCAGTACCGGGGAGCTGTTTTTT.

This clonotype was seen ten or more times. The chain carries TRBV20-1 and TRBJ1-5; D remains ambiguous. V was shortened by 6 bases and J by 4 bases, with 16 bases between the two germline ends. CDR3 size: 14 residues. CDR1 is DFQATT, CDR2 SNEGSKA, per germline (reference sequence). The CDR3 DNA follows: TGCAGTGCCCGACTGCGCCTAGCAAATCAGCCCCAGCATTTT. Amino acids: CSARLRLANQPQHF.

V is TRBV19 and J is TRBJ1-1, with D possibly TRBD1 on 5 matching bases. Trimming stripped 2 bases from V and 0 bases from J, with 13 bases between. This CDR3 has 16 amino acids. Germline assignment: CDR1 LNHDA and CDR2 SQIVND (reference sequence). The CDR3 nucleotides read TGTGCCAGTAGTATAACCCCCTTGGGACTGAACACTGAAGCTTTCTTT. Amino acid sequence: CASSITPLGLNTEAFF.

This clonotype showed up many times. The CDR3, as DNA: TGTGCCAGCAGTTTCCCAGGGACAGGGGGCTTCAATGAGCAGTTCTTC. As protein: CASSFPGTGGFNEQFF. This chain uses TRBV28 with TRBJ2-1; TRBD1 matches at 12 bases. This CDR3 comprises 16 residues. CDR1 MDHEN and CDR2 SYDVKM come from the germline V gene. V shed 3 bases and J 6 bases; nucleotides not matched to a gene: 6.

This clonotype was observed many times. The rearrangement uses TRBV7-2 and TRBJ2-3; 9 bases are a match to TRBD2. The germline gives CDR1 SGHTA, CDR2 FQGNSA. The J segment lost 5 bases and the V segment lost 5 bases, leaving 11 bases of the junction unmatched. The CDR3 has 16 amino acids. CDR3 nucleotides: TGTGCCAGCAGCCCCGGGGGCGGGGGGGCCTTAGATACGCAGTATTTT. It codes for CASSPGGGGALDTQYF.

Many counts were recorded for this clonotype. The chain recombines TRBV2 with TRBJ2-7; D unclear. There are 14 residues in the CDR3. The germline V and J ends were trimmed by 3 bases and 3 bases, with 12 bases remaining between them. Germline V CDR1 and CDR2: SNHLY, FYNNEI. CDR3 bases: TGTGCCAGCAGTGATCGGGTCAGACACTACGAGCAGTACTTC. It encodes CASSDRVRHYEQYF.

This clonotype came up many times. The chain carries TRBV5-1 and TRBJ1-3, with D unresolved. The CDR3 spans 15 residues. Trimming pared 0 bases from V and 1 base from J, leaving 8 bases between. CDR1 is SGHRS and CDR2 is YFSETQ in the germline V gene. In DNA, the CDR3 is TGCGCCAGCAGCTTGGCTGGCACTTCTGGAAACACCATATATTTT. This sequence encodes CASSLAGTSGNTIYF. The full variable domain, completed using reference TRBV5-1 and TRBJ1-3, is KAGVTQTPRYLIKTRGQQVTLSCSPISGHRSVSWYQQTPGQGLQFLFEYFSETQRNKGNFPGRFSGRQFSNSRSEMNVSTLELGDSALYLCASSLAGTSGNTIYFGEGSWLTVV.

The table lists this clonotype with a few counts. This chain links TRBV20-1 with TRBJ1-4, with 11 nucleotides matching TRBD1. J lost 8 bases, V lost 0 bases, and 5 bases had no gene match. CDR1 is DFQATT, CDR2 SNEGSKA, per germline (reference sequence). The CDR3 extends over 15 amino acids. The CDR3 DNA follows: TGCAGTGCTAGAGAAACGGGACAGGGGGGCGAAAAACTGTTTTTT. Protein: CSARETGQGGEKLFF.

This clonotype was observed a handful of times. The chain uses TRBV4-1 and TRBJ1-4; possibly TRBD1 for D (6 bases). The CDR3 loop spans 16 amino acids. Germline V gene data show CDR1 as MGHRA and CDR2 as YSYEKL. With 3 bases removed from V and 6 bases from J, the gap between germline ends came to 17 bases. The CDR3 region is CASSQGATAGHEKLFF. In nucleotides, the CDR3 is TGCGCCAGCAGCCAGGGGGCGACAGCGGGCCATGAAAAACTGTTTTTT.

The chain uses TRBV5-1 and TRBJ1-4; TRBD1 matches at 8 bases. The CDR3 length is 14 residues. Germline loops: CDR1 SGHRS, CDR2 YFSETQ. The V and J ends lost 4 bases and 8 bases, in that order; junction bases with no gene match: 7. CDR3 sequence reads: CASSLDRDVEKLFF. CDR3 coding DNA: TGCGCCAGCAGCCTGGACAGGGACGTGGAAAAACTGTTTTTT.

This clonotype was seen many times. This chain connects TRBV5-1 to TRBJ2-1; D uncertain. Per the germline V gene, CDR1 is SGHRS and CDR2 is YFSETQ. Trimming took 2 bases from V and 8 from J, leaving 8 bases between them. This CDR3 contains 12 residues. The DNA for the CDR3 is TGCGCCAGCAGCTTAATGGGCCATGAGCAGTTCTTC. It is translated as CASSLMGHEQFF.

This clonotype showed up many times. This chain joins TRBV28 and TRBJ2-7, with D tentatively TRBD1 (6 bases). The germline V gene encodes CDR1 MDHEN and CDR2 SYDVKM. The CDR3 extends over 13 amino acids. V shed 5 bases and J shed 0 bases, with 8 bases lying between them. The CDR3 sequence: CASSTGNSYEQYF. The CDR3 DNA sequence: TGTGCCAGCAGTACAGGGAACTCCTACGAGCAGTACTTC.

Details on this clonotype: At one of its ends the junction is not consistent with the germline gene, which may arise from a read error. The V and J genes are TRBV5-1 and TRBJ2-7; weak D call: TRBD1 (5 bases). CDR3 length: 15 amino acids. Germline V gives CDR1 SGHRS, CDR2 YFSETQ. The DNA of the CDR3 is TGCACCAGCAGCTTGTTGTCCGCAGGGACCTACGAGCAGTACTTC. Residues: CTSSLLSAGTYEQYF. Complete variable domain (other parts from reference TRBV5-1 and TRBJ2-7): KAGVTQTPRYLIKTRGQQVTLSCSPISGHRSVSWYQQTPGQGLQFLFEYFSETQRNKGNFPGRFSGRQFSNSRSEMNVSTLELGDSALYLCTSSLLSAGTYEQYFGPGTRLTVT.